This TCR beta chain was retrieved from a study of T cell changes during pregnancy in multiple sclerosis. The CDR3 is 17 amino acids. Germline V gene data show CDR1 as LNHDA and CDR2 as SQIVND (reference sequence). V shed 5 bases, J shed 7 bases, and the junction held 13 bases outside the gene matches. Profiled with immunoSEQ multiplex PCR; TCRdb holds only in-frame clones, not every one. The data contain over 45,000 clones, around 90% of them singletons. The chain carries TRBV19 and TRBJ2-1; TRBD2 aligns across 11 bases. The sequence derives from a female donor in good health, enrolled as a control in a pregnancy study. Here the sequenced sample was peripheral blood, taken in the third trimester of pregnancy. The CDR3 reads CASSLGLAGLAGNEQFF. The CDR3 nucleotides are TGTGCCAGTAGTTTAGGACTAGCGGGTTTGGCGGGGAATGAGCAGTTCTTC.